This T cell receptor beta chain comes out of a study of vaccination and CD4 T cells after COVID-19 (dated by TCRdb to 2022 to 2024). Turning to the overall study: Six males and four females were included in the convalescent cohort, with two Hispanic individuals, seven Caucasians, two Asians and one multiracial person represented. Participants got two doses of the Pfizer-BioNTech BNT162b2 vaccine (n=8) or two doses of the Moderna mRNA-1273 vaccine (n=2). Post-COVID blood samples were collected from convalescent patients a median of around 100 days after diagnosis, with a range of about 30 to 161 days. Post-vaccine blood samples were obtained a median of around 74 days after the second vaccine dose, with a range of about 12 to 241 days. Culture stimuli were overlapping spike peptide pools from SARS-CoV-2 and from the common cold coronaviruses HCoV-NL63, HCoV-OC43 and HCoV-229E. As controls, cultures received a CEFX viral epitope pool (the positive control), an HIV-1 Nef peptide pool (the negative control), or no peptide at all. The spike-specific CD4+ TCR repertoire was compared before and after mRNA vaccination in 10 COVID-19 convalescent patients and 4 infection-naive healthy vaccine recipients. An earlier paper using these donors assessed, at the TCR clonotype level, memory CD4+ T cell crossreactivity between SARS-CoV-2 and common cold coronavirus spike proteins.

Library generation was performed with PCR. TCR sequencing of DNA from cultured CD4+ T cells used the Oncomine TCR Beta short-read assay at the Johns Hopkins FTIC core. The QIAamp micro DNA kit was used to extract genomic DNA from the cultured CD4+ T cells. The Oncomine TCR Beta libraries from cultured CD4+ T cells were pooled using unique dual indexes and then sequenced on an Illumina iSeq 100. The original pipeline was this. Non-productive sequences were filtered out, and CDR3s that did not start with C, did not end with F or W, or were shorter than 7 amino acids were discarded. The MANAFEST web application was used to identify antigen-specific clonotypes by comparing peptide-stimulated wells against reference wells and other culture wells. To be called positive, a clone needed an FDR below 0.05, an odds ratio above 5, and a productive frequency above 0.1% in at least two of three replicate wells. A clonotype was classed as cross-reactive if the clonotype showed significant expansion both in SARS-CoV-2 spike wells and in at least one common cold coronavirus spike condition. Levenshtein distances (stringdist) and unrooted phylogenetic trees (ape) in R version 3.6.1 were used to assess CDR3 homology. The public reads were run again by TCRdb, first through fastp at Q25 and then through MiXCR, and only productive beta chains were kept. Rows with a matching CDR3 protein are joined into one entry that keeps the most common DNA and genes. The V and J calls shown here were made by TCRdb, not taken from the authors' results. This sample holds about 5,600 distinct CDR3 sequences; roughly 44% were observed only once. Approximately 30% of the sample comes from the top ten.

General conclusions and limits of the study: The study included relatively few convalescent patients and did not analyze early timepoints after natural infection. An increase in the median number of SARS-CoV-2-reactive clonotypes from approximately 21 after infection to some 40 after vaccination was observed, but the change was not found to be significant. Among the post-vaccine SARS-CoV-2-reactive clones in convalescent patients, a median about 89% showed up only after vaccination, which suggests vaccine-specific priming. Nearly all vaccine-specific clones in convalescent patients (304 of 307) were mono-reactive for SARS-CoV-2 spike rather than cross-reactive with common cold coronaviruses.

About this clonotype: Its antigen is not yet known. No clone much larger than this one lies a single base away; base qualities are absent.

CDR1 is given as SGHTS and CDR2 as YDEGEE, both from the germline V gene. Unmatched junction bases come to 6, with V trimmed by 4 bases and J by 3 bases. Measured from the cysteine to the phenylalanine, the CDR3 is 14 residues long. The only DNA kept is the CDR3, 42 bases in frame from the first base. The treatment or condition label on this specimen signifies: approximately 9-day PBMC culture with coronavirus spike peptide pools or control peptides (ViraFEST assay). CD4+ T cells from unexposed donors were collected before the COVID-19 pandemic (2011-2018). To expand antigen-specific T cells with peptide pools and then pick out the expanded clonotypes through TCR sequencing, the study relied on the ViraFEST assay. PBMCs were cultured at two million per well in IMDM supplemented with approximately 5% human AB serum and about 10 IU/ml IL-2, with around 10 ug/ml peptide pools added. On days 3 and 7, half of the culture medium was replaced with fresh IL-2-containing medium. CD4+ T cells were isolated after 10 days of culture through negative selection using the EasySep CD4+ T cell isolation kit. As far as cell numbers permitted, CD4+ T cells from unexposed donors were tested for reactivity against SARS-CoV-2 S and N as well as four spike pools from common cold coronaviruses. PBMCs were separated from whole blood using Ficoll-Paque Plus gradient centrifugation and then either used fresh or cryopreserved at -140C. Each culture condition was generally run in triplicate wells. Leukapheresis product for the unexposed donors was bought commercially.

Recombination linked TRBV5-8 to TRBJ2-7, and 8 bases in between align with TRBD1. Sequencing was done on a sample of CD4+ T cells from blood, cultured in vitro. The TCR was taken from a human donor in good health. The CDR3 protein sequence reads: CASSPRTGHYEQYF. The nucleotide sequence is TGTGCCAGCAGCCCGCGGACAGGGCACTACGAGCAGTACTTC.